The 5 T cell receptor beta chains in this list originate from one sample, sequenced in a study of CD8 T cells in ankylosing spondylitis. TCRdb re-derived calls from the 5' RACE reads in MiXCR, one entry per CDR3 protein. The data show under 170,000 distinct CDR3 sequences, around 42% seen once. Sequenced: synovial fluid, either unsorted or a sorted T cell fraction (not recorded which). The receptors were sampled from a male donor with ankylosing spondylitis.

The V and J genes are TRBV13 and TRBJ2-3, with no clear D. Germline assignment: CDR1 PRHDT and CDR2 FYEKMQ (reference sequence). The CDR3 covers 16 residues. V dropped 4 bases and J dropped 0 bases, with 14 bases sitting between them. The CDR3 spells CASSSSTESSTDTQYF. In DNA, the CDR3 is TGTGCCAGCAGCTCGTCGACGGAATCTAGCACAGATACGCAGTATTTT.

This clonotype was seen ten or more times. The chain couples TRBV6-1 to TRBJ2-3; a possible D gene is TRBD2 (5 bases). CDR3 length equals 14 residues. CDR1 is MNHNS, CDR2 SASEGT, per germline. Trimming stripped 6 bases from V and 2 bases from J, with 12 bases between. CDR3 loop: CASSAPGNTDTQYF. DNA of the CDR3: TGTGCCAGCAGCGCCCCCGGGAACACAGATACGCAGTATTTT.

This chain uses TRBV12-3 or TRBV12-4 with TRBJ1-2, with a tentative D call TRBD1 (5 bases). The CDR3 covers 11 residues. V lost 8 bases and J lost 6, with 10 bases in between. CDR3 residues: CASPGTDGYTF. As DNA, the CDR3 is TGTGCCAGCCCCGGGACGGATGGCTACACCTTC.

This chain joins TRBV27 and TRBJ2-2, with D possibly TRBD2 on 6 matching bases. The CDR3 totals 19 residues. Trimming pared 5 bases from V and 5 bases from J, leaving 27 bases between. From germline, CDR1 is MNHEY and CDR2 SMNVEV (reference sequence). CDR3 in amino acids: CASSPLSPPGLTLTGELFF. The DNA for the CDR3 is TGTGCCAGCAGTCCCCTCTCACCCCCAGGACTAACCCTGACCGGGGAGCTGTTTTTT.

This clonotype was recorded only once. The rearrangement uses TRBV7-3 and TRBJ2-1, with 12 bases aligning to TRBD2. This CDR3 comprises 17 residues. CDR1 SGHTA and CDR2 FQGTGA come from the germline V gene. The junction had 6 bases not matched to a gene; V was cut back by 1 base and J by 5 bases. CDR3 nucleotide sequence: TGTGCCAGCAGCTTAAAACTTGGACTAGCGGGAAACAATGAGCAGTTCTTC. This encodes CASSLKLGLAGNNEQFF.